The sequence of this TCR beta chain was determined in a study of T cells in Graves' hyperthyroidism and ophthalmopathy (dated by TCRdb to the late 2010s). About the study as a whole: Peripheral blood was collected at initial diagnosis, before any treatment. The approximately 100 discovery patients were randomly divided into training and test sets at a 7:3 ratio. Thyroid tissue and blood T-cell repertoires from more than 5 Graves' hyperthyroidism patients were also compared in the study. To identify TCR V-J signatures that set the groups apart, the researchers used a discovery cohort of 100 patients, made up of some 41 with Graves' ophthalmopathy and 57 with stable Graves' hyperthyroidism. Prospective prediction of ophthalmopathy was tested in an independent validation cohort of 18 to 20 hyperthyroidism patients and some 17 patients who later progressed to ophthalmopathy. After sampling, hyperthyroidism patients received methimazole starting at 30 mg daily, and ophthalmopathy patients received high-dose intravenous methylprednisolone. The paper describes TCR Vbeta CDR3 sequencing of 135 peripheral blood samples, made up of around 41 ophthalmopathy patients, roughly 80 hyperthyroidism patients and 17 progressor patients.

Overall study outcomes, separate from this receptor: In validation, the model predicted progression to ophthalmopathy a median of roughly 6.1 months before onset, with approximately 70% sensitivity and 72.22% specificity. Most expanded thyroid clonotypes (frequency above 0.001) were also detected in blood, suggesting blood repertoires may reflect thyroid immune responses. A model built on a 13 V-J signature distinguished ophthalmopathy from stable hyperthyroidism, reaching roughly 88% sensitivity and about 81% specificity in cross-validation and 80%/75% in testing. No statistical method was used to fix the sample size in advance, and group allocation was not hidden from the investigators.

Hyperthyroidism patients were aged 18 to 65 years and newly diagnosed, with disease duration of less than 2 months. Patients with uncontrolled infections, other autoimmune diseases, pregnancy or lactation were excluded. Clinical symptoms, serum thyroxine and TRAb, thyroid ultrasound, and orbital computed tomography formed the basis for the diagnoses. For progressor patients, blood was drawn at the first diagnosis of hyperthyroidism, before any ophthalmopathy symptoms had appeared. PBMCs were isolated from 10 ml of fresh peripheral blood by Ficoll-Paque density gradient centrifugation. Progressor patients were first diagnosed with Graves' hyperthyroidism and then developed ophthalmopathy during follow-up. Total RNA was extracted with Trizol reagent, and quality was checked on an Agilent 2100 Bioanalyzer. The TCR beta CDR3 regions were amplified from RNA transcripts. The first round of RT-PCR for the TCR CDR3 was performed with the HTBI primer set and the Qiagen OneStep RT-PCR kit. Libraries were constructed in a second round of multiplex PCR, after which size selection and purification were carried out. The libraries were sequenced on an Illumina HiSeq2000 using paired-end 100 bp reads. From the authors' description of their analysis: SOAPnuke was used to process the raw data, throwing out any read that contained adapters or uncalled bases, had a mean Phred below 15, or lacked an exact constant-primer or identifier match. COPE v1.2.5 was used to merge high-quality paired reads, and clonotypes were defined as unique nucleotide sequences. Clonotypes were aligned to IMGT TRBV, TRBD and TRBJ reference segments using MiTCR v1.1. Only V-J combinations with frequency above 0.0001, covering 98% to 99.2% of repertoires, were analysed. The TCS score was defined as the ratio of F50 (clonal expansion) to E x V (chaos), calculated using BLOSUM62-based TCRdist between CDR3 peptides within each V-J. Welch's t-statistics and random forest reduced some 510 V-J features to 13, which were used in a naive Bayes classifier (R e1071). TCRdb passed the public sequencing reads through fastp at Q25 and MiXCR, retaining productive beta sequences. When rows share a CDR3 protein, they turn into one entry using the most common DNA and genes. TCRdb, rather than the study authors, made the V and J calls. This sample is represented by around 340,000 distinct CDR3 sequences; 17% of them were singletons. Together, the top ten hold 34% of the sample.

This clonotype was counted at least ten times. What antigen it recognizes has not been identified. Base quality data are lacking; no much larger clone is found one base away. The CDR3 runs 11 amino acids, cysteine and phenylalanine included. The only DNA kept is the CDR3, 33 bases in frame from the first base. The germline V gene encodes CDR1 GTSNPN and CDR2 SVGIG (reference sequence). V and J are truncated by 3 bases and 7 bases respectively, leaving an intervening sequence of 10 bases. This chain joins TRBV30 to TRBJ2-7; a weak D assignment points to TRBD1 (5 bases agree). Source material: blood. The receptor was isolated from a woman in her twenties or thirties with Graves' hyperthyroidism that later progressed to Graves' ophthalmopathy. The DNA sequence follows: TGTGCCTGGAGAAAGGGGTATGAGCAGTACTTC. Its product reads: CAWRKGYEQYF.